The rows below give T cell receptor beta chains drawn from one sample of a study of identical twins. Each CDR3 protein is one row after TCRdb ran MiXCR on the 5' RACE reads. The sample yields around 490,000 distinct CDR3 sequences, more than 20% seen once. The same data also contributed to another study, on yellow fever vaccine responses in identical twins.

The sample consisted of CD4+ T cells sorted from blood. The receptors here all came from a woman aged 18-35 years in good health. Both conserved end residues are part of each CDR3.

cdr3_aa	v_call	j_call
CASSLVLGGTGELFF	TRBV5-5	TRBJ2-2
CASSFLRGEKLFF	TRBV12-3/TRBV12-4	TRBJ1-4
CASRRTRQGRNQETQYF	TRBV5-1	TRBJ2-5
CASSTFPPDRGTDTQYF	TRBV12-3/TRBV12-4	TRBJ2-3
CASRRRRQGLRRLGVYYGYTF	TRBV6-2/TRBV6-3	TRBJ1-2
CASSQGSGPYNEQFF	TRBV28	TRBJ2-1
CSARLGRGKPQYF	TRBV20-1	TRBJ2-3
CASSPGREGGEQFF	TRBV18	TRBJ2-1
CASSAYREPSEQYF	TRBV27	TRBJ2-7
CASSHLGATGELFF	TRBV3-1	TRBJ2-2
CASSLASGVSGANVLTF	TRBV5-1	TRBJ2-6
CASSYSRDRINTGELFF	TRBV6-2/TRBV6-3	TRBJ2-2
CASSQGLEQFF	TRBV12-3/TRBV12-4	TRBJ2-1
CASSTTVLNTEAFF	TRBV19	TRBJ1-1
CASSPHIAYEQYF	TRBV28	TRBJ2-7
CASSFRAVDTEAFF	TRBV5-5	TRBJ1-1
CASSNSGSCYNEQLF	TRBV21-1	TRBJ2-1
CASSLPGRNQPQHF	TRBV28	TRBJ1-5
CASSQATAIAGANVLTF	TRBV3-1	TRBJ2-6
CASSPRPSSGTDTQYF	TRBV25-1	TRBJ2-3
CASSLGLAGTNEQFF	TRBV3-1	TRBJ2-1
CASKGQPYNEQFF	TRBV5-1	TRBJ2-1
CATSRAGGTGELFF	TRBV15	TRBJ2-2
CASSFQGADGYTF	TRBV5-6	TRBJ1-2
CASSQEWGRVNGYTF	TRBV3-1	TRBJ1-2
CASSLLGGLAGVNEQFF	TRBV11-2	TRBJ2-1
CASSFPGGDTDTQYF	TRBV5-1	TRBJ2-3
CASSLVSGPKRGSGANVLTF	TRBV5-1	TRBJ2-6
CATSDTGGFTDTQYF	TRBV24-1	TRBJ2-3
CATSRDPNQPQHF	TRBV15	TRBJ1-5
CASSSSKTTGELFF	TRBV13	TRBJ2-2
CASSVGAGNYEQYF	TRBV9	TRBJ2-7